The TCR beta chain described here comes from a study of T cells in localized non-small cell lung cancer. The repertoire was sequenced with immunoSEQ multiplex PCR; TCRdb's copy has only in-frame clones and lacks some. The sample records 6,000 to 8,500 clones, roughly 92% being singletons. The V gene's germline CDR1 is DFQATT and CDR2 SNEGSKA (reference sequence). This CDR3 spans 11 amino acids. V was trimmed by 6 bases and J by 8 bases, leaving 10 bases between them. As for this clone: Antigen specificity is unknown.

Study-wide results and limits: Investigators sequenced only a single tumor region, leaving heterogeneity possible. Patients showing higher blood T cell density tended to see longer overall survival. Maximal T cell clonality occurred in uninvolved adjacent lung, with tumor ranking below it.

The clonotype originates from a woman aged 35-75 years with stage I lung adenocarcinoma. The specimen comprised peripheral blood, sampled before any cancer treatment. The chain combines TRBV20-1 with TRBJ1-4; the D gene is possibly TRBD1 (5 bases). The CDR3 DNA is TGCAGTGCGCCAAGGGACGAAAAACTGTTTTTT. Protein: CSAPRDEKLFF.